This T cell receptor beta chain was captured in a study of radiotherapy plus CTLA-4 blockade in lung cancer (dated by TCRdb to 2016 to 2019). General notes on the study: Objective responses occurred in 18% of enrolled patients, and over 30% achieved disease control.

In this study, focal radiation therapy paired with CTLA-4 blockade (ipilimumab) was tested in patients who had chemo-refractory metastatic non-small-cell lung cancer. This clone appeared once. No cognate antigen has been identified for it. The junction departs from the called germline gene at one end, perhaps through a read error. The method behind the library was the immunoSEQ multiplex PCR assay. TCRdb took this table from immuneACCESS and kept in-frame rearrangements with V and J called. Such tables lack part of the clones; where checked against another copy, unresolved V genes explain under half of the gap, and the rest is unexplained. The sample profile shows roughly 60,000 clones; roughly four fifths of them were found once. In total, the top ten clones hold 2.9% of the sample. CDR1 WNHNN and CDR2 SYGVQD are derived from the germline V gene (reference sequence). The CDR3, from cysteine to phenylalanine, totals 12 residues. Only CDR3 DNA is held: 36 bases, read in frame from base 1.

Beyond this particular receptor, the publication reports: Early dynamic changes in blood T cell clones, together with increased serum interferon-beta after radiation, were reported as the strongest predictors of response. TCR clones derived from tumors expanded in peripheral blood after treatment with radiotherapy and ipilimumab.

The input for sequencing was peripheral blood, taken from a patient treated with radiotherapy plus ipilimumab. The sequence came from a human donor with non-small cell lung cancer who had a complete response to radiotherapy plus ipilimumab. This receptor chain uses TRBV10-1 and TRBJ1-2; TRBD1 might be the D gene, on 6 matching bases. The sequenced DNA: TGCGCCAGCAGTGGAGGAGGTGGGGGGGCCCGATTC. Its coded protein is CASSGGGGGARF.